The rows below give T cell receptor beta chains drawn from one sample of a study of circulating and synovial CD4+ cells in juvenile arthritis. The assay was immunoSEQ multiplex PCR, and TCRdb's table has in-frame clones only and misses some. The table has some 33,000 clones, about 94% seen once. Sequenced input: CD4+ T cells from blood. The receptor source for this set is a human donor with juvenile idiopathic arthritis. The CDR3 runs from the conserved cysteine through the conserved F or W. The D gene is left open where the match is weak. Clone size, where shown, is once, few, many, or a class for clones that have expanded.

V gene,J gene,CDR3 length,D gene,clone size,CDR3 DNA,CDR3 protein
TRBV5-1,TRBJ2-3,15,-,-,TGCGCCAGCAGCTTGGATGGGGAGCCAACAGATACGCAGTATTTT,CASSLDGEPTDTQYF
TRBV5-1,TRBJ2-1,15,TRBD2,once,TGCGCCAGCAGCTCCCGACTAGCGGGCTACAATGAGCAGTTCTTC,CASSSRLAGYNEQFF
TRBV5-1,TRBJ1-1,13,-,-,TGCGCCAGCAACCTCGATGGTCGGTCTGAAGCTTTCTTT,CASNLDGRSEAFF
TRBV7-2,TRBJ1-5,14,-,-,TGTGCCAGCAGCGGAGGACGGATAAATCAGCCCCAGCATTTT,CASSGGRINQPQHF
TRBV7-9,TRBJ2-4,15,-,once,TGTGCCAGCAGCTTAGCTCAGTGGGCCAAAAACATTCAGTACTTC,CASSLAQWAKNIQYF
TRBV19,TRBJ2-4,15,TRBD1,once,TGTGCCAGTTCCCCGGACAGGGGGCTTCCAAACATTCAGTACTTC,CASSPDRGLPNIQYF
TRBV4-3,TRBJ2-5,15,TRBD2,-,TGCGCCAGCAGCCAAGGTGCGGGGGGGCAAGAGACCCAGTACTTC,CASSQGAGGQETQYF
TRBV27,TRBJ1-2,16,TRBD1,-,TGTGCCAGCAGTTTAGAGGGGACAGGGGGCAGGTATGGCTACACCTTC,CASSLEGTGGRYGYTF
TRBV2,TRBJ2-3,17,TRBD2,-,TGTGCCAGCGGGAAGGGCGGGGGGGCTAAGAGCACAGATACGCAGTATTTT,CASGKGGGAKSTDTQYF
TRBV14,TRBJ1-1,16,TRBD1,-,TGTGCCAGCAGTTCCTGGACAGGGGCATTGAACACTGAAGCTTTCTTT,CASSSWTGALNTEAFF
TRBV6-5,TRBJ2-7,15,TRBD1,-,TGTGCCAGCAGTTACGTGCAGGGGGCTTCCTACGAGCAGTACTTC,CASSYVQGASYEQYF
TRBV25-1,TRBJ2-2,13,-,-,TGTGCCAGCAGTGAACAGAACACCGGGGAGCTGTTTTTT,CASSEQNTGELFF
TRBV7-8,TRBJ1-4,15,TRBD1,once,TGTGCCAGCAGCCTCGGACAGGGGGCCTATGAAAAACTGTTTTTT,CASSLGQGAYEKLFF
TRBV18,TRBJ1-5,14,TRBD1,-,TGTGCCAGCTCCCAGGGACAGGCTGGTCAGCCCCAGCATTTT,CASSQGQAGQPQHF
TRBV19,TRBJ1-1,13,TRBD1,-,TGTGCCACCGAAGACAGGGGAGGGACTGAAGCTTTCTTT,CATEDRGGTEAFF
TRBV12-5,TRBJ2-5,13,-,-,TGTGCTAGTGGTTTGGACGGCCAAGAGACCCAGTACTTC,CASGLDGQETQYF
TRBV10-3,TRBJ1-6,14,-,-,TGTGCCATCAGTGAGAACTACAGGGATTCACCCCTCCACTTT,CAISENYRDSPLHF
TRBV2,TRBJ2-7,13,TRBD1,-,TGTGCCAGCAGTGGTCAGGGGGCCGGCGAGCAGTACTTC,CASSGQGAGEQYF
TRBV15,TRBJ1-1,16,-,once,TGTGCCACCAGCGGGGGACTGCGGAGGATGAACACTGAAGCTTTCTTT,CATSGGLRRMNTEAFF
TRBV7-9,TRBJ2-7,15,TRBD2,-,TGTGCCAGCAGCCGATGGACTAGCGGGGATTACGAGCAGTACTTC,CASSRWTSGDYEQYF
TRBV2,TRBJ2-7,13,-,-,TGTGCCAGCAGTGAAGCGCCGAGTTACGAGCAGTACTTC,CASSEAPSYEQYF
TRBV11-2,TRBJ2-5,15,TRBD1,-,TGTGCCAGCAGGTACCGGGACAGGCCTCGAGAGACCCAGTACTTC,CASRYRDRPRETQYF
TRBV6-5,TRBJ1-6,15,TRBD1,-,TGTGCCAGCAGTTACTCTGGCAGGGGGTATTCACCCCTCCACTTT,CASSYSGRGYSPLHF
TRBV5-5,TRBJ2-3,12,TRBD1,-,TGTGCCAGTTCAGGGGGTCCGAATACGCAGTATTTT,CASSGGPNTQYF
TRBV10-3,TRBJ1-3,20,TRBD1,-,TGTGCCATCAGTTCCCCGAGGGGGACAGGGGGTCTATTCGCTGGAAACACCATATATTTT,CAISSPRGTGGLFAGNTIYF
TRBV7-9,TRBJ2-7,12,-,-,TGTGCCAGCAGCTTTCTTGACTCCGAGCAGTACTTC,CASSFLDSEQYF
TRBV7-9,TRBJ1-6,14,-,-,TGTGCCAGCAGCTTTGGACAAAGTGTCTCACCCCTCCACTTT,CASSFGQSVSPLHF
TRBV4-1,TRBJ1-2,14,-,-,TGCGCCAGCAGCCCTCAGACAGCTTACTATGGCTACACCTTC,CASSPQTAYYGYTF
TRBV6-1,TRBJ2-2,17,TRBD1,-,TGTGCCAGCAGTGAAGCATCCGGGACAGCCTTTACCGGGGAGCTGTTTTTT,CASSEASGTAFTGELFF
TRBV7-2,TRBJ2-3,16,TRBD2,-,TGTGCCAGCAGCTTAGAACGGGGGGGATACACAGATACGCAGTATTTT,CASSLERGGYTDTQYF
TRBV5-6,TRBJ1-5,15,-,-,TGTGCCAGCAGCTTGCAGAGACTTAGCAATCAGCCCCAGCATTTT,CASSLQRLSNQPQHF
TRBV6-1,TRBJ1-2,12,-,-,TGTGCCAGCAGAGACCCGGGGTATGGCTACACCTTC,CASRDPGYGYTF
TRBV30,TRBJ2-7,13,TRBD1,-,TGTGCCTGGAGGCGGGACAGGGACCACGAGCAGTACTTC,CAWRRDRDHEQYF
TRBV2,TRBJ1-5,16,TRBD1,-,TGTGCCAGCAGTGTGGGGACAGGGAGGCTCAATCAGCCCCAGCATTTT,CASSVGTGRLNQPQHF
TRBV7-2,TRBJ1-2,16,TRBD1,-,TGTGCCAGCAGCTTAGTAGTGGGACAGGCCCTATATGGCTACACCTTC,CASSLVVGQALYGYTF
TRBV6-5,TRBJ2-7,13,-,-,TGTGCCAGCAGTTCCCGGGTAGGAGGCGAGCAGTACTTC,CASSSRVGGEQYF
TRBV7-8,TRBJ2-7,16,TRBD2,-,TGTGCCAGCAGCCCCCGACTAGCGGGGAGTCCGGACGAGCAGTACTTC,CASSPRLAGSPDEQYF
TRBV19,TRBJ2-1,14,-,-,TGTGCCAGTAGTATCAGTAGGGGATTCAATGAGCAGTTCTTC,CASSISRGFNEQFF
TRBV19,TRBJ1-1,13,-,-,TGTGCCAGTAGTACAAACATGAACACTGAAGCTTTCTTT,CASSTNMNTEAFF